The rows below give T cell receptor beta chains drawn from one sample of a study of blood T cell repertoires in COVID-19. The method was immunoSEQ multiplex PCR; TCRdb's version includes in-frame clones alone and lacks a portion of them. The table lists some 99,000 clones, 85% to 90% of them singletons. The sample consisted of peripheral blood. The receptors were sampled from a woman in her sixties in a cohort sampled during active or convalescent COVID-19. Each CDR3 is given with its conserved first and last residue. Each record gives: D gene, clone size, J gene, V gene, CDR3 protein, CDR3 DNA. D genes are given only for firm matches. Clone size is shown for a subset of rows, as once, few, many or a class of expanded clone.

>-|-|TRBJ1-2|TRBV3-1/TRBV3-2
CASSQAGADGYTF
TGTGCCAGCAGCCAGGCGGGCGCCGATGGCTACACCTTC
>TRBD2|once|TRBJ2-2|TRBV18
CASSPLRGDTGELFF
TGTGCCAGCTCACCTCTCCGGGGGGACACCGGGGAGCTGTTTTTT
>-|-|TRBJ1-2|TRBV20-1
CSARGGSLYSF
TGCAGTGCTAGAGGGGGCAGCTTGTATTCCTTC
>TRBD1|-|TRBJ2-2|TRBV5-4
CASSLTGGSGELFF
TGTGCCAGCAGCTTAACAGGGGGCAGCGGGGAGCTGTTTTTT
>TRBD2|-|TRBJ2-3|TRBV3-1/TRBV3-2
CASSPSGGPTDTQYF
TGTGCCAGCAGTCCAAGCGGGGGTCCCACAGATACGCAGTATTTT
>-|once|TRBJ1-4|TRBV4-1
CASRVGPGNEKLFF
TGCGCCAGCAGAGTCGGGCCGGGAAATGAAAAACTGTTTTTT
>TRBD1|few|TRBJ1-5|TRBV18
CASSPRDRDNQPQHF
TGTGCCAGCTCACCTAGGGACAGAGACAATCAGCCCCAGCATTTT
>-|once|TRBJ2-3|TRBV6-5
CASSHGGDTQYF
TGTGCCAGCAGTCACGGGGGAGATACGCAGTATTTT
>TRBD1|-|TRBJ1-4|TRBV5-1
CASSTGGDEKLFF
TGCGCCAGCAGTACAGGGGGCGACGAAAAACTGTTTTTT
>TRBD2|-|TRBJ2-1|TRBV5-1
CASLATSGRIDEQFF
TGCGCCAGCCTCGCGACTAGCGGGAGGATCGATGAGCAGTTCTTC
>-|-|TRBJ1-5|TRBV9
CASSVGQSGNQPQHF
TGTGCCAGCAGCGTAGGTCAATCGGGCAATCAGCCCCAGCATTTT
>-|-|TRBJ1-2|TRBV28
CASSPGQTLYGYTF
TGTGCCAGCAGTCCCGGACAGACCCTGTATGGCTACACCTTC
>-|-|TRBJ1-2|TRBV5-6
CASSWAGGRGYTF
TGTGCCAGCAGCTGGGCGGGGGGGCGCGGCTACACCTTC
>TRBD1|-|TRBJ1-1|TRBV12-3/TRBV12-4
CASSRTGYAEAFF
TGTGCCAGCAGTCGGACAGGGTATGCTGAAGCTTTCTTT
>TRBD2|-|TRBJ2-3|TRBV5-1
CASSLGQLAGGRTQYF
TGCGCCAGCAGCTTGGGGCAACTAGCGGGAGGCCGTACGCAGTATTTT
>TRBD2|once|TRBJ2-1|TRBV3-1/TRBV3-2
CASSLPGLASYEQFF
TGTGCCAGCAGCCTTCCGGGACTAGCGAGTTATGAGCAGTTCTTC
>-|-|TRBJ1-6|TRBV6-5
CASTPDRGSPLHF
TGTGCCAGCACCCCGGACAGAGGATCACCCCTCCACTTT
>-|once|TRBJ2-7|TRBV6-5
CASRNPESSYEQYF
TGTGCCAGCAGGAACCCTGAGAGCTCCTACGAGCAGTACTTC
>-|-|TRBJ1-1|TRBV27
CASSLEGNTEAFF
TGTGCCAGCAGTTTAGAGGGGAACACTGAAGCTTTCTTT
>-|-|TRBJ2-2|TRBV27
CASSLLVYGELFF
TGTGCCAGCAGTTTATTAGTTTACGGGGAGCTGTTTTTT
>TRBD2|-|TRBJ2-1|TRBV19
CASSVLSSGGARDEQFF
TGTGCCAGTAGTGTCCTTTCTAGCGGGGGGGCCAGGGATGAGCAGTTCTTC
>-|-|TRBJ2-7|TRBV10-3
CAIRPGQNSAEQYF
TGTGCCATCAGACCCGGACAGAATTCCGCCGAGCAGTACTTC
>TRBD2|-|TRBJ2-1|TRBV9
CASSSSGVEQFF
TGTGCCAGCAGTTCTAGCGGGGTGGAGCAGTTCTTC
>TRBD1|-|TRBJ1-2|TRBV27
CASSGTGNYGYTF
TGTGCCAGCAGTGGGACAGGCAACTATGGCTACACCTTC
>-|-|TRBJ2-3|TRBV19
CASSDRSTDTQYF
TGTGCCAGTAGTGACAGAAGCACAGATACGCAGTATTTT
>TRBD2|-|TRBJ2-5|TRBV28
CASSLGGRLETQYF
TGTGCCAGCAGTTTAGGCGGGAGGTTGGAGACCCAGTACTTC
>-|-|TRBJ2-7|TRBV11-2
CASSSQQAYEQYF
TGTGCCAGCAGTTCTCAACAGGCCTACGAGCAGTACTTC
>-|-|TRBJ2-1|TRBV9
CASSIGTQYNEQFF
TGTGCCAGCAGCATCGGGACACAATACAATGAGCAGTTCTTC
>TRBD2|-|TRBJ2-5|TRBV15
CATSRGGSGSSETQYF
TGTGCCACCAGCAGAGGCGGCAGCGGGAGTTCAGAGACCCAGTACTTC
>TRBD1|-|TRBJ2-7|TRBV3-1/TRBV3-2
CASSPNSARGQYEQYF
TGTGCCAGCAGCCCCAACTCGGCCAGGGGGCAATACGAGCAGTACTTC
>-|-|TRBJ1-2|TRBV29-1
CSVGAATTTF
TGCAGCGTGGGGGCGGCAACGACAACCTTC
>TRBD1|-|TRBJ2-4|TRBV5-1
CASSQQGAGNIQYF
TGCGCCAGCTCCCAACAGGGGGCGGGAAACATTCAGTACTTC
>TRBD2|once|TRBJ2-1|TRBV7-4
CASSLCERGSQFF
TGTGCCAGCAGCTTATGCGAGCGGGGTTCCCAGTTCTTC
>-|-|TRBJ2-1|TRBV5-6
CASSSTGLGGQFF
TGTGCCAGCAGCTCCACAGGGCTGGGTGGGCAGTTCTTC
>-|-|TRBJ1-6|TRBV18
CASSITGRGANSPLHF
TGTGCCAGCTCAATCACCGGGCGGGGGGCGAATTCACCCCTCCACTTT
>-|-|TRBJ1-2|TRBV12-3/TRBV12-4
CASSLGEEAGYTF
TGTGCCAGCAGTTTAGGGGAGGAGGCCGGCTACACCTTC
>-|once|TRBJ1-4|TRBV5-1
CASSPTGGEKLFF
TGCGCCAGCAGCCCGACAGGTGGGGAAAAACTGTTTTTT
>TRBD1|-|TRBJ1-4|TRBV19
CASSPGQWQLKEKLFF
TGTGCCAGTAGCCCGGGACAGTGGCAATTAAAAGAAAAACTGTTTTTT
>-|-|TRBJ2-7|TRBV28
CASSPSGLHSYEQYF
TGTGCCAGCAGTCCCAGCGGGCTCCACTCCTACGAGCAGTACTTC
>TRBD1|-|TRBJ2-2|TRBV12-3/TRBV12-4
CATTGQGGGELFF
TGTGCCACCACGGGACAGGGAGGCGGGGAGCTGTTTTTT
>TRBD1|-|TRBJ1-1|TRBV4-1
CASSQAGQLNTEAFF
TGCGCCAGCAGCCAGGCGGGACAGCTGAACACTGAAGCTTTCTTT
>-|few|TRBJ2-1|TRBV21-1
CARRHGGRKFF
TGTGCCCGCAGGCATGGCGGGAGAAAGTTCTTC
>TRBD2|-|TRBJ2-2|TRBV5-1
CASSPGTSWIANTGELFF
TGCGCCAGCAGCCCTGGGACTAGCTGGATCGCGAACACCGGGGAGCTGTTTTTT
>TRBD1|-|TRBJ2-5|TRBV28
CASSLGLRGETQYF
TGTGCCAGCAGTTTGGGTCTCAGGGGGGAGACCCAGTACTTC
>TRBD1|-|TRBJ1-2|TRBV27
CASSLAGTGGDYGYTF
TGTGCCAGCAGCTTAGCCGGGACAGGGGGCGACTATGGCTACACCTTC
>-|-|TRBJ2-6|TRBV7-9
CAGLLRTVLSGANVLTF
TGTGCCGGTCTACTTCGGACAGTGCTCTCTGGGGCCAACGTCCTGACTTTC
>-|few|TRBJ1-5|TRBV29-1
CSVQREINQPQHF
TGCAGCGTTCAACGGGAGATAAATCAGCCCCAGCATTTT
>TRBD2|once|TRBJ2-7|TRBV19
CASSMLAGGRNEQYF
TGTGCCAGTAGTATGCTAGCGGGAGGGAGGAACGAGCAGTACTTC
>TRBD2|-|TRBJ2-7|TRBV9
CASSVGTSGPYEQYF
TGTGCCAGCAGCGTCGGGACTAGCGGCCCCTACGAGCAGTACTTC
>-|few|TRBJ1-5|TRBV19
CATRGGIGGNQPQHF
TGTGCCACCAGGGGTGGTATTGGGGGCAATCAGCCCCAGCATTTT
>TRBD1|once|TRBJ1-4|TRBV5-1
CASRLTGVDEKLFF
TGCGCCAGCAGGTTGACAGGGGTTGATGAAAAACTGTTTTTT
>TRBD2|-|TRBJ2-1|TRBV7-8
CASSLTAGAAYNEQFF
TGTGCCAGCAGCTTGACAGCGGGAGCAGCCTACAATGAGCAGTTCTTC
>-|-|TRBJ2-5|TRBV27
CASSPASAQETQYF
TGTGCCAGCAGTCCCGCTAGCGCCCAAGAGACCCAGTACTTC
>TRBD2|-|TRBJ2-1|TRBV7-2
CASIAGIINEQFF
TGTGCCAGCATAGCGGGGATTATCAATGAGCAGTTCTTC